Described below is a single T cell receptor (beta chain) sequence and its context. Its cognate antigen is unknown. The CDR3 end lies 3 residues beyond the end of the read and is filled in from the germline J gene. These data originate in a study of T cell clonality in common variable immunodeficiency. Study-wide findings and caveats: Reportedly, TCR beta sequences from common variable immunodeficiency showed fewer deletions and N-nucleotide insertions.

Using immunoSEQ multiplex PCR, the repertoire was profiled, and TCRdb retains in-frame clones only, with some absent. The sample includes about 20,000 clones, none of them occurring once. There are 15 residues in the CDR3. Germline assignment: CDR1 SGHTA and CDR2 FQGNSA. The V and J ends lost 5 bases and 3 bases, in that order; junction bases with no gene match: 2. The sample consisted of peripheral blood mononuclear cells. This receptor was obtained from a human donor with common variable immunodeficiency. The chain joins TRBV7-2 to TRBJ2-1; 12 nucleotides align to TRBD2. The sequenced CDR3 bases are TGTGCCAGCAGCCAGACTAGCGGGGGCTACAATGAG. Protein sequence: CASSQTSGGYNE. The entire CDR3 is CASSQTSGGYNEQFF.